The entry below gives a single T cell receptor beta chain sequence along with its context. Other nucleotide sequences in the sample specify the same CDR3. Libraries were prepared by immunoSEQ multiplex PCR; TCRdb keeps only in-frame clonotypes and omits some of them. The table shows hundreds of thousands of clones, with over 85% occurring only once. This specimen comes from a study of blood T cell repertoires in COVID-19. Across the whole study: Sample material is recorded as cDNA or gDNA derived from T cells, B-cell-depleted T cells, or PBMCs.

Looked up from germline, CDR1 is SGDLS and CDR2 is YYNGEE. Trimming at V came to 2 bases and at J to 0 bases, leaving 2 bases not matched to a gene. The CDR3 runs to 15 residues. Sequences were obtained from PBMCs or T cells enriched from blood (not recorded which). The gene calls are TRBV9 and TRBJ2-1; TRBD2 matches 7 bases. The receptor comes from a man aged 60-69 years who had recovered from COVID-19. The CDR3 DNA reads as TGTGCCAGCAGCGTCGGGGGGACCTCCTACAATGAGCAGTTCTTC. It yields the protein CASSVGGTSYNEQFF.